Listed below are T cell receptor beta chains from one sample, sequenced in a study of blood T cell repertoires in COVID-19. TCRdb keeps only in-frame clones here, not all; method: immunoSEQ multiplex PCR. Of about 300,000 clones listed, less than 85% are singletons. Material for sequencing was PBMCs or T cells enriched from blood (not recorded which). These receptor sequences come from a woman aged 25 to 39 who had been exposed to COVID-19. Both conserved end residues are part of each CDR3. Fields, in order: V gene, D gene, clone size, J gene, CDR3 DNA, CDR3 protein. A D gene is named only where the DNA matches it firmly. Clone sizes are given selectively: once, few, many, or a class where the clone is expanded.

>TRBV7-6|TRBD1|-|TRBJ1-5
TGTGCCAGCAGCTTTGGGGACAGATATAGCAATCAGCCCCAGCATTTT
CASSFGDRYSNQPQHF
>TRBV27|-|few|TRBJ1-6
TGTGCCAGCAGTTTAGGGGGCAGTAATAATTCACCCCTCCACTTT
CASSLGGSNNSPLHF
>TRBV5-1|TRBD2|-|TRBJ2-5
TGCGCCAGCAGCTTGGGGAATCTAGCGGGAGGAGAGACCCAGTACTTC
CASSLGNLAGGETQYF
>TRBV18|TRBD1|once|TRBJ2-7
TGTGCCAGCTCACCAGGGACAGGGTCAGGCTCCTACGAGCAGTACTTC
CASSPGTGSGSYEQYF
>TRBV28|TRBD1|-|TRBJ2-7
TGTGCCAGCAGTTCCGGGACAGACTACGAGCAGTACTTC
CASSSGTDYEQYF
>TRBV19|-|-|TRBJ2-7
TGTGCCAGTAGTATTACTACCTCTACCTACGAGCAGTACTTC
CASSITTSTYEQYF
>TRBV28|TRBD1|-|TRBJ1-2
TGTGCCACTCTTACTCCGAATAGGGACAGGCGCTGGGGCTACACCTTC
CATLTPNRDRRWGYTF
>TRBV12-3/TRBV12-4|-|many|TRBJ1-5
TGTGCCTCGAGACACTTCAATCAGCCCCAGCATTTT
CASRHFNQPQHF
>TRBV7-9|-|-|TRBJ2-1
TGTGCCAGCAGCCCAATGACAGGATTAGGCAATGAGCAGTTCTTC
CASSPMTGLGNEQFF
>TRBV6-1|TRBD1|-|TRBJ1-5
TGTGCCAGCAGTGATCCGGGACAGATCGACCCCCAGCATTTT
CASSDPGQIDPQHF
>TRBV30|-|-|TRBJ1-4
TGTGCCTGGAGAATGGGGGCGGGTGAAAAACTGTTTTTT
CAWRMGAGEKLFF
>TRBV7-3|-|-|TRBJ2-1
TGTGCCAGCAGCTTAACGTGGGCTGACAATGAGCAGTTCTTC
CASSLTWADNEQFF
>TRBV6-5|-|-|TRBJ1-6
TGTGCCAGCAGAGCCCGGGGTAGGAATTCACCCCTCCACTTT
CASRARGRNSPLHF
>TRBV28|-|-|TRBJ1-3
TGTGCCAGCAGTTACGGACAGCTTGGAAACACCATATATTTT
CASSYGQLGNTIYF
>TRBV3-1/TRBV3-2|TRBD1|-|TRBJ2-7
TGTGCCAGCAGCCAAGAGGACAGGACCTACGAGCAGTACTTC
CASSQEDRTYEQYF
>TRBV7-3|TRBD1|-|TRBJ1-5
TGTGCCAGCAGCGTACCGGGACAGGGAGGGCGCAATCAGCCCCAGCATTTT
CASSVPGQGGRNQPQHF
>TRBV27|TRBD1|-|TRBJ1-1
TGTGCCAGCAGTAGACAGGGTTCGAACACTGAAGCTTTCTTT
CASSRQGSNTEAFF
>TRBV9|-|-|TRBJ2-3
TGTGCCAGCAGCGCCCCGATAACGGGGGGCCCTTATACGCAGTATTTT
CASSAPITGGPYTQYF
>TRBV13|TRBD1|-|TRBJ1-5
TGTGCCAGCAGTTTAAGGGGGCCTAGCAATCAGCCCCAGCATTTT
CASSLRGPSNQPQHF
>TRBV7-2|-|-|TRBJ2-7
TGTGCCAGCAGCGTTAGTAACGAGCAGTACTTC
CASSVSNEQYF
>TRBV10-3|TRBD2|once|TRBJ2-6
TGTGCCATCAAACCGGGACAGGGACTAGCGGAGATCTCTGGGGCCAACGTCCTGACTTTC
CAIKPGQGLAEISGANVLTF
>TRBV6-5|TRBD1|-|TRBJ1-5
TGTGCCAGCAGTTACTCGGGACAGACGACCCAGCATTTT
CASSYSGQTTQHF
>TRBV5-6|-|few|TRBJ1-1
TGTGCCAGCAGTCACGGCCTAGGTGGGAACACTGAAGCTTTCTTT
CASSHGLGGNTEAFF
>TRBV28|TRBD1|-|TRBJ1-1
TGTGCCAGCAGTCCACTATGGACAGGGCTGAACACTGAAGCTTTCTTT
CASSPLWTGLNTEAFF
>TRBV28|-|-|TRBJ2-7
TGTGCCAGCAGCCTTGGGTACAGAAACTACGAGCAGTACTTC
CASSLGYRNYEQYF
>TRBV30|TRBD1|-|TRBJ1-4
TGTGCCTGGAGTCAGCCGACAGGGGCTAGAACTAATGAAAAACTGTTTTTT
CAWSQPTGARTNEKLFF
>TRBV14|-|-|TRBJ2-7
TGTGCCAGCAGCCCCCGAGGGGCGGGAAAAACCTACGAGCAGTACTTC
CASSPRGAGKTYEQYF
>TRBV9|-|-|TRBJ1-2
TGTGCCAGCAGCGTAGGGGGAGCAGATGGCTACACCTTC
CASSVGGADGYTF